Presented here are 24 T cell receptor beta chains from one specimen sequenced in a study of blood T cell repertoires in COVID-19 (dated by TCRdb to 2020 to 2022). The protocol used for the library was the immunoSEQ multiplex PCR assay. Held by TCRdb, this immuneACCESS table contains in-frame sequences only and omits some clones. Under half of the omission traces to an unresolved V gene where checked; the cause of the rest is unknown. The sample data list about 66,000 clones, and around 88% of these were observed just once. The ten largest clones take up around 6% of the sample. The material sequenced was peripheral blood. These receptors all stem from a woman between 65 and 79 years old with acute or convalescent COVID-19.

The chain couples TRBV18 to TRBJ1-2; 12 nucleotides match TRBD1. This CDR3 comprises 16 residues. V shed 3 bases and J 7 bases; nucleotides not matched to a gene: 9. The germline V gene encodes CDR1 KGHSH and CDR2 LQKENI. The CDR3 protein is CASSPLEGQGAVGYTF. CDR3 nucleotide sequence: TGTGCCAGCTCACCCCTCGAGGGACAGGGGGCGGTTGGCTACACCTTC.

The chain carries TRBV5-1 and TRBJ1-1; possible D gene TRBD1, 5 bases. CDR1 is SGHRS and CDR2 is YFSETQ in the germline V gene. This CDR3 region has 13 residues. Trimming left V 8 bases short and J 3 bases short, with 14 bases between. CDR3 DNA: TGCGCCAGTACCCCGCGGGGGGACACTGAAGCTTTCTTT. Its translation: CASTPRGDTEAFF.

CDR3 loop: CASSSGGGPSTDTQYF. The CDR3, as DNA: TGCGCCAGCAGCTCTGGGGGAGGGCCGAGCACAGATACGCAGTATTTT. The chain carries TRBV5-1 and TRBJ2-3; TRBD2 matches 7 bases. This CDR3 has 16 amino acids. Germline V lookup: CDR1 SGHRS, CDR2 YFSETQ. J was trimmed by 0 bases and V by 3 bases; bases with no gene match: 7.

This rearrangement joins TRBV18 to TRBJ1-4; D may be TRBD1 (6 bases). V lost 2 bases, J lost 6 bases, and 10 bases lay in between. The CDR3 length is 14 residues. CDR1 is KGHSH, CDR2 LQKENI, per germline. CDR3 sequence: CASSPGGADEKLFF. The DNA for the CDR3 is TGTGCCAGCTCACCAGGGGGGGCCGATGAAAAACTGTTTTTT.

This sequence joins TRBV18 and TRBJ1-2; TRBD1 matches at 7 bases. J gave up 8 bases and V 3 bases, and 6 bases lay outside the gene matches. CDR3 size: 13 residues. Germline CDR1 and CDR2: KGHSH and LQKENI. The CDR3: CASSPGQNGGYTF. As DNA, the CDR3 is TGTGCCAGCTCACCGGGACAGAATGGAGGCTACACCTTC.

This chain links TRBV28 with TRBJ2-2, with a weak D call TRBD1 (5 bases). There are 13 residues in the CDR3. V was cut by 7 bases and J by 7 bases, with 13 bases left in between. CDR1 MDHEN and CDR2 SYDVKM come from the germline V gene. This chain's CDR3 is CASISRQGGELFF. The CDR3 DNA is TGTGCCAGCATTTCGCGCCAGGGCGGGGAGCTGTTTTTT.

V is TRBV7-8 and J is TRBJ2-6, with 9 nucleotides matching TRBD1. The germline gives CDR1 SGHVS, CDR2 FQNEAQ. This CDR3 spans 16 amino acids. Unmatched junction bases numbered 4, after V lost 5 bases and J lost 2 bases. CDR3 sequence: CASSTTGGAGANVLTF. The CDR3 DNA follows: TGTGCCAGCAGCACCACAGGGGGCGCTGGGGCCAACGTCCTGACTTTC.

CDR3 nucleotides: TGTGCCAGAAGCCCCTCGGACAGGGAGCATTTT. Protein: CARSPSDREHF. The gene calls are TRBV5-3 and TRBJ1-5; 8 bases map to TRBD1. TRBV5-3 falls under the ORF class, with uncertain function. This CDR3 has 11 residues. V lost 4 bases, J lost 14 bases, and 5 bases stayed unmatched.

This rearrangement joins TRBV2 to TRBJ2-1; 7 nucleotides agree with TRBD1. The CDR3 loop spans 13 amino acids. J gave up 5 bases and V 6 bases, and 4 bases lay outside the gene matches. The germline V gene has CDR1 SNHLY and CDR2 FYNNEI. The CDR3 is CASRRDRNNEQFF. For the CDR3, the DNA is TGTGCCAGCAGGAGGGACAGAAACAATGAGCAGTTCTTC.

This chain joins TRBV7-6 and TRBJ1-4, with 7 bases matching TRBD1. V lost 0 bases and J lost 12; bases outside the gene matches: 4. The CDR3 runs 13 residues. Per germline, CDR1 SGHVS and CDR2 FNYEAQ. CDR3 sequence reads: CASSLADRDQLFF. In nucleotides, the CDR3 is TGTGCCAGCAGCTTAGCCGACAGGGACCAACTGTTTTTT.

This rearrangement joins TRBV28 to TRBJ1-5, with TRBD1 as a possible D gene (5 bases). The V and J ends lost 6 bases and 4 bases respectively, with 25 bases between them. This CDR3 has 18 amino acids. Germline CDR1 is MDHEN and CDR2 is SYDVKM. In DNA, the CDR3 is TGTGCCAGCAGCTCTGCCGGGACTGTCGCTTCGTGGAATCAGCCCCAGCATTTT. It codes for CASSSAGTVASWNQPQHF.

The chain has TRBV12-5 and TRBJ1-2, with 8 bases lining up with TRBD1. This CDR3 has 13 residues. The V gene's germline CDR1 is LGHNT and CDR2 FRNRAP. V was clipped by 3 bases and J by 8 bases; unmatched bases: 5. The DNA of the CDR3 is TGTGCTAGTGGTTTTATGACAGGGGAAGGCTACACCTTC. Encoded protein: CASGFMTGEGYTF.

The V gene is TRBV5-4, the J gene TRBJ2-7, with D perhaps matching TRBD1 (5 bases). This CDR3 is built from 15 residues. With 1 base removed from V and 2 bases from J, the gap between germline ends came to 13 bases. From germline, CDR1 is SGHNT and CDR2 YYREEE (reference sequence). CDR3 bases: TGTGCCAGCAGCTTGAAACAGGACCCTGCCTACGAGCAGTACTTC. Amino acid sequence: CASSLKQDPAYEQYF.

The gene calls are TRBV2 and TRBJ2-2, with a possible D match to TRBD2 (6 bases). Trimming took off 8 bases at V and 0 bases at J, with 13 bases between the two ends. Germline V gene lookup returns CDR1 SNHLY and CDR2 FYNNEI. CDR3 length: 15 residues. CDR3 in DNA: TGTGCCAGCGGCCTAGCGCATACGAACACCGGGGAGCTGTTTTTT. This gives the protein CASGLAHTNTGELFF. Variable domain in full (rest from reference TRBV2 and TRBJ2-2): EPEVTQTPSHQVTQMGQEVILRCVPISNHLYFYWYRQILGQKVEFLVSFYNNEISEKSEIFDDQFSVERPDGSNFTLKIRSTKLEDSAMYFCASGLAHTNTGELFFGEGSRLTVL.

The V call is TRBV27, the J call TRBJ2-7; 8 positions match TRBD2. Germline trimming cut 9 bases from V and 1 base from J; bases unmatched to any gene: 8. Germline CDR1 reads MNHEY; CDR2 reads SMNVEV (reference sequence). This CDR3 region has 14 residues. The chain's CDR3 is CASTPGGRSYEQYF. In DNA, the CDR3 is TGTGCCAGTACGCCGGGAGGGCGGTCCTACGAGCAGTACTTC.

The chain is built from TRBV11-2 and TRBJ1-2; 8 nucleotides match TRBD1. Germline loops: CDR1 SGHAT, CDR2 FQNNGV. Trimming removed 5 bases from V and 7 bases from J; junction bases left unmatched: 6. The CDR3 contains 13 residues. The CDR3 sequence: CASSAGQGAGYTF. The CDR3 coding sequence is TGTGCCAGCAGCGCTGGACAGGGAGCTGGCTACACCTTC.

To note about this clone: The identical CDR3 is also encoded by other nucleotide sequences in the sample. The V call is TRBV5-1, the J call TRBJ1-5, with D unclear. This CDR3 spans 14 amino acids. Germline V gene lookup returns CDR1 SGHRS and CDR2 YFSETQ. Trimming pared 2 bases from V and 4 bases from J, leaving 10 bases between. The CDR3: CASSLEGGNQPQHF. The CDR3 bases are TGCGCCAGCAGCTTAGAGGGTGGAAATCAGCCCCAGCATTTT. Filled out from reference TRBV5-1 and TRBJ1-5, the complete variable domain reads KAGVTQTPRYLIKTRGQQVTLSCSPISGHRSVSWYQQTPGQGLQFLFEYFSETQRNKGNFPGRFSGRQFSNSRSEMNVSTLELGDSALYLCASSLEGGNQPQHFGDGTRLSIL.

The chain employs TRBV27 and TRBJ1-4; 9 bases fit TRBD1. The CDR3 spans 12 residues. J lost 12 bases, V lost 6 bases, and 5 bases had no gene match. Germline CDR1 reads MNHEY; CDR2 reads SMNVEV (reference sequence). The CDR3 here is CASRPTGGQLFF. CDR3 nucleotides: TGTGCCAGCAGGCCAACAGGGGGCCAACTGTTTTTT.

This clone showed up just once. V and J are TRBV6-4 and TRBJ1-5; tentatively, D is TRBD1 (5 bases). This CDR3 region has 13 residues. Germline CDR1 and CDR2: MRHNA and SNTAGT. V was shortened by 1 base and J by 7 bases, with 8 bases between the two germline ends. CDR3 residues: CASSDFQGQPQHF. In nucleotides, the CDR3 is TGTGCCAGCAGTGACTTTCAGGGACAGCCCCAGCATTTT.

The V gene is TRBV2, the J gene TRBJ2-1, with a tentative D call TRBD2 (5 bases). There are 14 residues in the CDR3. Germline CDR1 is SNHLY and CDR2 is FYNNEI. The germline V and J ends were trimmed by 8 bases and 6 bases, with 17 bases remaining between them. The CDR3 sequence: CASGSFRTLNEQFF. DNA for the CDR3: TGTGCCAGCGGCAGCTTCCGGACTCTCAATGAGCAGTTCTTC. Complete variable domain (other parts from reference TRBV2 and TRBJ2-1): EPEVTQTPSHQVTQMGQEVILRCVPISNHLYFYWYRQILGQKVEFLVSFYNNEISEKSEIFDDQFSVERPDGSNFTLKIRSTKLEDSAMYFCASGSFRTLNEQFFGPGTRLTVL.

This chain connects TRBV5-1 to TRBJ2-3; D is perhaps TRBD2 (5 bases). With 7 bases removed from V and 0 bases from J, the gap between germline ends came to 6 bases. The CDR3 sequence is 12 residues long. Looked up from germline, CDR1 is SGHRS and CDR2 is YFSETQ. Written as DNA, the CDR3 is TGCGCCAGCCGGGGTAGCACAGATACGCAGTATTTT. Its protein product is CASRGSTDTQYF.

This chain uses TRBV28 with TRBJ2-7, with TRBD2 matching over 9 bases. V lost 4 bases and J lost 1; bases outside the gene matches: 14. The CDR3 extends over 18 amino acids. CDR1 is MDHEN, CDR2 SYDVKM, per germline. CDR3 protein: CASSSGFGVLAGSYEQYF. DNA of the CDR3: TGTGCCAGCAGTTCGGGGTTTGGGGTTCTAGCGGGGTCCTACGAGCAGTACTTC.

V and J are TRBV18 and TRBJ2-1, with D possibly matching TRBD2 (5 bases). The ends were cut back, 6 bases at V and 3 bases at J, with 9 bases in the middle. CDR3 size: 13 residues. From germline, CDR1 is KGHSH and CDR2 LQKENI. CDR3 DNA sequence: TGTGCCAGCTCGTACGACTACTACAATGAGCAGTTCTTC. Its protein product is CASSYDYYNEQFF.

The chain joins TRBV19 to TRBJ1-5, with 8 bases aligning to TRBD1. The germline CDR1 and CDR2 sequences are LNHDA and SQIVND (reference sequence). The CDR3 has 16 amino acids. V was pared by 7 bases and J by 5 bases, with 13 bases of the junction left unmatched. The CDR3 DNA reads TGTGCCAGTACCCTAGACCGGGACAGGCGGGATCAGCCCCAGCATTTT. Its translation: CASTLDRDRRDQPQHF.